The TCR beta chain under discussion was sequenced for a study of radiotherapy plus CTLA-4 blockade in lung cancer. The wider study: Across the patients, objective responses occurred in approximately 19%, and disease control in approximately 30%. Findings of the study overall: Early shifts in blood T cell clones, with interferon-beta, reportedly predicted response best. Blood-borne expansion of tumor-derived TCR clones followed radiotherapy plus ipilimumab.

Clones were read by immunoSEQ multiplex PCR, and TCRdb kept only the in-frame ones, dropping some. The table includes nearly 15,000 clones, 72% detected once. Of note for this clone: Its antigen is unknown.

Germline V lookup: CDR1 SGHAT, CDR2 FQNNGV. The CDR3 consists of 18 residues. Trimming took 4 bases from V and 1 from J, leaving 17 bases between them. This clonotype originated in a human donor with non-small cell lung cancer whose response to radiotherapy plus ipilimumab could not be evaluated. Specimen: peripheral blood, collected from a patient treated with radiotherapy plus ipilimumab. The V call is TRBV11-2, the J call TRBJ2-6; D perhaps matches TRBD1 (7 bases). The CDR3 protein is CASSSPTGTFSGANVLTF. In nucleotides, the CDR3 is TGTGCCAGCAGCTCCCCGACAGGGACTTTTTCTGGGGCCAACGTCCTGACTTTC.